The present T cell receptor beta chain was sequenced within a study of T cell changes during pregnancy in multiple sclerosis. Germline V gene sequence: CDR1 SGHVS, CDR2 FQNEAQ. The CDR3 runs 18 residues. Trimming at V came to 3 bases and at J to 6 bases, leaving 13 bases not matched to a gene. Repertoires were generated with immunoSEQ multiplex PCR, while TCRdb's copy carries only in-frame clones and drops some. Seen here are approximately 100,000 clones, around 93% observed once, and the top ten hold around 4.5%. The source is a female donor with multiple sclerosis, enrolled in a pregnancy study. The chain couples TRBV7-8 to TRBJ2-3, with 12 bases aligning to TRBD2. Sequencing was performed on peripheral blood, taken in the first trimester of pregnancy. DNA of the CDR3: TGTGCCAGCAGCTTTTCGAGGGGTGAACTAGCGGGGGGTGATACGCAGTATTTT. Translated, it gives CASSFSRGELAGGDTQYF.